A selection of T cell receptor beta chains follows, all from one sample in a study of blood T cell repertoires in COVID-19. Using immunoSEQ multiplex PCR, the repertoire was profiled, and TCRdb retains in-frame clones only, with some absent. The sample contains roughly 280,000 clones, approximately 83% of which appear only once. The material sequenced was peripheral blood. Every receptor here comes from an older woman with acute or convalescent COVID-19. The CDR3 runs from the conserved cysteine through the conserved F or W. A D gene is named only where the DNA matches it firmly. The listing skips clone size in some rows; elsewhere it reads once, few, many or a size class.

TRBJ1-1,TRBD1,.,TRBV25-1,TGTGCCGTACAGGGGGGAAGGAACACTGAAGCTTTCTTT,CAVQGGRNTEAFF
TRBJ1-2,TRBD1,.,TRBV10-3,TGTGCCATCAGTGGAGGACAGGTTAACTATGGCTACACCTTC,CAISGGQVNYGYTF
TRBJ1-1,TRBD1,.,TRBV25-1,TGTGCCAGCAGTGCACGGGACAGGGGGACTGAAGCTTTCTTT,CASSARDRGTEAFF
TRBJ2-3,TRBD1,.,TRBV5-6,TGTGCCAGCAGCTCCGACAGGGCGAAAGATACGCAGTATTTT,CASSSDRAKDTQYF
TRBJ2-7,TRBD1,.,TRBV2,TGTGCCAGCGATCCCGACAGGGGCTACGAGCAGTACTTC,CASDPDRGYEQYF
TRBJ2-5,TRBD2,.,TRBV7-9,TGTGCCAGCAGCCTCGGGAGCGGGGGGGCTGAGACCCAGTACTTC,CASSLGSGGAETQYF
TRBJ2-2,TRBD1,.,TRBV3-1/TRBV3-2,TGTGCCAGCCAGTTGACAGGGGGCACCGGGGAGCTGTTTTTT,CASQLTGGTGELFF
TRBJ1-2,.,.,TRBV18,TGTGCCAGCTCACCGGCAGGGTTCAATGGCTACACCTTC,CASSPAGFNGYTF
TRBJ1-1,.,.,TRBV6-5,TGTGCCAGCAGCCCAGGGGAAAGGACTGAAGCTTTCTTT,CASSPGERTEAFF
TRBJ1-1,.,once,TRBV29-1,TGCAGCGTTGCCGCCACGGGGGGGGGAAACACTGAAGCTTTCTTT,CSVAATGGGNTEAFF